This entry concerns a single TCR beta chain. V was clipped by 5 bases and J by 4 bases, with 23 bases between them. This CDR3 has 17 residues. Per the germline V gene, CDR1 is SGHVS and CDR2 is FQNEAQ. Study processing details: Reference gene primers were amplified, and this amplification served to estimate nucleated cell counts. Using immunoSEQ multiplex PCR, the repertoire was profiled, and TCRdb retains in-frame clones only, with some absent. D and trimming come from the DNA, and the V and J calls and clone size come from that table. Altogether tens of thousands of clones are present, over 75% being singletons, with the ten largest covering approximately 18%. The data stem from a study of blood T cell repertoires in COVID-19. Study background: Spain, Italy and the United States supplied samples that represented acute and convalescent COVID-19. The analysed material was cDNA or gDNA that came from T cells, B-cell-depleted T cells, or PBMCs.

The TCR was taken from a human donor in a cohort sampled during active COVID-19. The material sequenced was peripheral blood. The chain employs TRBV7-8 and TRBJ2-5, with D perhaps matching TRBD2 (7 bases). In DNA form, the CDR3 reads TGTGCCAGCAGCCGAGGGCAGGGGCGGGGGTTAGGAGAGACCCAGTACTTC. It specifies CASSRGQGRGLGETQYF. The full variable domain, its missing parts supplied by reference TRBV7-8 and TRBJ2-5, is GAGVSQSPRYKVAKRGQDVALRCDPISGHVSLFWYQQALGQGPEFLTYFQNEAQLDKSGLPSDRFFAERPEGSVSTLKIQRTQQEDSAVYLCASSRGQGRGLGETQYFGPGTRLLVL.